The table lists the clone carrying this TCR beta chain with many counts. Its antigen is not identified. V lost 7 bases to trimming and J lost 2 bases; unmatched junction nucleotides: 16. The V gene's germline CDR1 is SGHNT and CDR2 YENEEA. This CDR3 has 17 amino acids. This record belongs to a study of T cells in Graves' hyperthyroidism and ophthalmopathy. Whole-study findings and limits: The model foresaw ophthalmopathy a median around seven months prior to onset.

The investigators amplified TCR beta CDR3 regions from RNA transcripts. Primed by the HTBI set, a first-round RT-PCR was run on the TCR CDR3. One entry per CDR3 protein, called by TCRdb with MiXCR from the multiplex PCR reads. The table records about 360,000 distinct CDR3 sequences, around 14% of them present only once. The receptor's source is a woman aged 18-30 years with Graves' hyperthyroidism. The sample comprised blood. This chain connects TRBV11-3 to TRBJ2-5; TRBD1 matches 7 bases. Here the CDR3 reads CASTYLGPDREQETQYF. In nucleotides, the CDR3 is TGTGCCAGCACCTACCTGGGCCCAGACAGGGAGCAAGAGACCCAGTACTTC.